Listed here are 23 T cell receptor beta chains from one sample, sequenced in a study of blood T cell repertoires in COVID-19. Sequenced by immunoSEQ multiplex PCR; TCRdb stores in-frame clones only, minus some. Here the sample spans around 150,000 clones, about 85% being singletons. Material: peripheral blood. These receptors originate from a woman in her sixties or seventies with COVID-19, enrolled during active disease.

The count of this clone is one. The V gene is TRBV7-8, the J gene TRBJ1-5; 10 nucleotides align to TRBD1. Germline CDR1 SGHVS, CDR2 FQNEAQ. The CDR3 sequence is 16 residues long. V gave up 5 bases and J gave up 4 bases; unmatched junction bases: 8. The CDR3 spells CASSMNPGQGNQPQHF. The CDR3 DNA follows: TGTGCCAGCAGCATGAATCCGGGACAGGGGAATCAGCCCCAGCATTTT.

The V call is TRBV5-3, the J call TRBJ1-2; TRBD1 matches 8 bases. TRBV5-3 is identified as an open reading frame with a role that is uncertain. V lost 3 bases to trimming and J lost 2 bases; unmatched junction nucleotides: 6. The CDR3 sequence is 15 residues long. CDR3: CARSSRQGWNYGYTF. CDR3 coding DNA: TGTGCCAGAAGCTCCCGACAGGGGTGGAACTATGGCTACACCTTC.

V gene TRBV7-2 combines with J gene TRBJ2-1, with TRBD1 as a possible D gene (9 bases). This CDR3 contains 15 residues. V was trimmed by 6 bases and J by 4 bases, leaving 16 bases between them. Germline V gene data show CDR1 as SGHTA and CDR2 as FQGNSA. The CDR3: CASRTGGGRYNEQFF. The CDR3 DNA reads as TGTGCCAGCAGAACAGGGGGCGGGAGGTACAATGAGCAGTTCTTC.

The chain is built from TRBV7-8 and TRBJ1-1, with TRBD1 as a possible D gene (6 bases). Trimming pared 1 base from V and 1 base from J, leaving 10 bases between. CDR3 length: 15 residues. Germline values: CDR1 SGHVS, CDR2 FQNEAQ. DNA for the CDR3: TGTGCCAGCAGCTTAGAGGCCAGGGGGAACACTGAAGCTTTCTTT. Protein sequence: CASSLEARGNTEAFF.

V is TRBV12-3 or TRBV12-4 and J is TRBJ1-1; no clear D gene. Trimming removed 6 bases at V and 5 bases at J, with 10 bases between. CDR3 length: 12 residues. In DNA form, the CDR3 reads TGTGCCAGCAGGAAGGGAGCGACTGAAGCTTTCTTT. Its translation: CASRKGATEAFF.

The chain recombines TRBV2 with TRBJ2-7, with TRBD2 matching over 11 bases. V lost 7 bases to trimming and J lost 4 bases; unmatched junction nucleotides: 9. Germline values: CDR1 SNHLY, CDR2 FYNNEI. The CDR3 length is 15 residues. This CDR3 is CASKVIGTSGYEQYF. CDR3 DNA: TGTGCCAGCAAGGTAATTGGGACTAGCGGATACGAGCAGTACTTC. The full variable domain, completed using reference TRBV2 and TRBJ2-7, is EPEVTQTPSHQVTQMGQEVILRCVPISNHLYFYWYRQILGQKVEFLVSFYNNEISEKSEIFDDQFSVERPDGSNFTLKIRSTKLEDSAMYFCASKVIGTSGYEQYFGPGTRLTVT.

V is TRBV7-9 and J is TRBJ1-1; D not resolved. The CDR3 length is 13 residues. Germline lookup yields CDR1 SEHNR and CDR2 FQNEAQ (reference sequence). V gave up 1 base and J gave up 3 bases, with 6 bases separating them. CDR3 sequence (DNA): TGTGCCAGCAGCTTAGTTTCGGACACTGAAGCTTTCTTT. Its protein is CASSLVSDTEAFF.

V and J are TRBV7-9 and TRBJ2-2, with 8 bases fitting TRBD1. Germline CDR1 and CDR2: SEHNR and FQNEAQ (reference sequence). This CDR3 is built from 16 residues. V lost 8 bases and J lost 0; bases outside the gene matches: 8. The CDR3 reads CASPLGQAANTGELFF. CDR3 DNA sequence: TGTGCCAGCCCCCTGGGACAGGCCGCGAACACCGGGGAGCTGTTTTTT.

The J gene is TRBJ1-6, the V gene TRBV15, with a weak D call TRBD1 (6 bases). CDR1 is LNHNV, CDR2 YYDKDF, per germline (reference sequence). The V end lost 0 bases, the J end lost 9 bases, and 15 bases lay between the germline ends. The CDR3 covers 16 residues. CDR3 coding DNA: TGTGCCACCAGCAGAGATCGGGGGGGGGCAGGTTCACCCCTCCACTTT. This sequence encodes CATSRDRGGAGSPLHF.

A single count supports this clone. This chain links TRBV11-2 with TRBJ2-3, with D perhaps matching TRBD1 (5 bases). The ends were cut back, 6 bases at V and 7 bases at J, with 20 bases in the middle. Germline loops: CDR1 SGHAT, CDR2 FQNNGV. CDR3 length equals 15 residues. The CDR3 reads CASSPPLRPGNTQYF. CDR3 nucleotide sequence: TGTGCCAGCAGTCCCCCGTTGAGGCCAGGGAATACGCAGTATTTT.

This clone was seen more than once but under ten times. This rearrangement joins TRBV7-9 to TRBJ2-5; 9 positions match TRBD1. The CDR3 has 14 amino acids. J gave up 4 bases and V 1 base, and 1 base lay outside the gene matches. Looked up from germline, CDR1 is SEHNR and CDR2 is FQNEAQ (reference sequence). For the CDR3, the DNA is TGTGCCAGCAGCTTAGTGACAGGGGGAGAGACCCAGTACTTC. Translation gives CASSLVTGGETQYF.

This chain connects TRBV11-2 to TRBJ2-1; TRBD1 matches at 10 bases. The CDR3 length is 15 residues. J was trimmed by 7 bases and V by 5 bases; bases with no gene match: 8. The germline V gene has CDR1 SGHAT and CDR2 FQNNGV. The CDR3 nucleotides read TGTGCCAGCAGCGAAGGACAGGGGGTTAGAAATGAGCAGTTCTTC. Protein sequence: CASSEGQGVRNEQFF.

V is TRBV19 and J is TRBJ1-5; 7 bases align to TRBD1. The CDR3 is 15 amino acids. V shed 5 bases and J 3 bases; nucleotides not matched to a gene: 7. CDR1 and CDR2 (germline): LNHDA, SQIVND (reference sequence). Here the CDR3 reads CASSPRDSPNQPQHF. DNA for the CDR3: TGTGCCAGTAGTCCGCGGGACAGCCCCAATCAGCCCCAGCATTTT.

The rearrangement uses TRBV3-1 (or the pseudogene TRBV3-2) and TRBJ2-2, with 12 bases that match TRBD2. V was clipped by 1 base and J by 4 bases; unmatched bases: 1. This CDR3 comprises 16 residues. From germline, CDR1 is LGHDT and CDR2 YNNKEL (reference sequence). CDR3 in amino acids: CASSQGGLAGTGELFF. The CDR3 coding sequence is TGTGCCAGCAGCCAAGGGGGACTAGCGGGCACCGGGGAGCTGTTTTTT.

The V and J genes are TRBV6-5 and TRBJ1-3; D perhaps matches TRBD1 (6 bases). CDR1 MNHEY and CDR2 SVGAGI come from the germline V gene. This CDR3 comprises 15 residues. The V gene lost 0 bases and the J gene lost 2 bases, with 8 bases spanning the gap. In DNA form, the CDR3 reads TGTGCCAGCAGTTACTCCCGGACAGCTGGAAACACCATATATTTT. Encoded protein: CASSYSRTAGNTIYF.

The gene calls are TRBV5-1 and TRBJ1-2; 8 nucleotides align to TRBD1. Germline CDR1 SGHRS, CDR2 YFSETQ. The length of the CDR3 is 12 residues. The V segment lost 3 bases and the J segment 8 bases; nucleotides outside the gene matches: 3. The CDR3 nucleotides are TGCGCCAGCAGCTCGACAGGGGTCGGCTACACCTTC. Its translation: CASSSTGVGYTF.

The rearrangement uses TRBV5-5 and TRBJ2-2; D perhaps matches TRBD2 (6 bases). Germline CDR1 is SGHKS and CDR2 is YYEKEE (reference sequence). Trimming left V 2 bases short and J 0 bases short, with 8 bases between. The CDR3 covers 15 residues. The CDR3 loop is CASSFRGSNTGELFF. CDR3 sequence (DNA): TGTGCCAGCAGCTTTCGGGGGTCGAACACCGGGGAGCTGTTTTTT.

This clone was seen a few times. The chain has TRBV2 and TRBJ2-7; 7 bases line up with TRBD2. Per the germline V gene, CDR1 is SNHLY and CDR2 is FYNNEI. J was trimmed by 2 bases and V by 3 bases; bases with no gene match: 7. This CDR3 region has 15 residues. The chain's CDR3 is CASSEGGATAYEQYV. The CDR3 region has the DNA TGTGCCAGCAGTGAGGGAGGGGCAACGGCCTACGAGCAGTACGTC.

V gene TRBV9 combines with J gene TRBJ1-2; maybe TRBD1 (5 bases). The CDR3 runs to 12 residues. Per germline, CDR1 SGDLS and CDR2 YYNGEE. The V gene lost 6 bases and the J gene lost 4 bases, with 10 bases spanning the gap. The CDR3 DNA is TGTGCCAGCAAGGACATGGTCTATGGCTACACCTTC. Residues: CASKDMVYGYTF.

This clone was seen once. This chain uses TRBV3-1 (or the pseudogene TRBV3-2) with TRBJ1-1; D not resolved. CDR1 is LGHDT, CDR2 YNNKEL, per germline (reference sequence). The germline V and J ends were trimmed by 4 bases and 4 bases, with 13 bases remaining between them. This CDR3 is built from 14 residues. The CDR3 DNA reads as TGTGCCAGCAGCCGCCTCCTCCAGTTCACTGAAGCTTTCTTT. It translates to CASSRLLQFTEAFF.

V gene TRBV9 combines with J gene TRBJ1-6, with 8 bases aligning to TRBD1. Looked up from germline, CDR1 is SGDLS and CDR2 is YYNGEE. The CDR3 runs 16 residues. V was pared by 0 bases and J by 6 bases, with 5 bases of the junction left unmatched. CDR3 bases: TGTGCCAGCAGCGTAGAAGGGACAGGCCTTAATTCACCCCTCCACTTT. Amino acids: CASSVEGTGLNSPLHF.

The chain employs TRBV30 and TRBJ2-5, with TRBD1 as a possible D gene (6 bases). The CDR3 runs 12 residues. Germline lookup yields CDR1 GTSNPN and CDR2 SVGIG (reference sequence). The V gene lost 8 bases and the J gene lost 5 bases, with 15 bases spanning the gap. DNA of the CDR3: TGTGCCGGGAACAGGGCGTGGGAGACCCAGTACTTC. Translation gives CAGNRAWETQYF.

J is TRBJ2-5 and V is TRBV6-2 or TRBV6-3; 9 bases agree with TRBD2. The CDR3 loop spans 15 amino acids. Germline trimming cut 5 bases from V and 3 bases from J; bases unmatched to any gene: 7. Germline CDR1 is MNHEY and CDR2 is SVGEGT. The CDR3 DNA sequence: TGTGCCAGCAGTGGCCCGGCGGGGGGGAAAGAGACCCAGTACTTC. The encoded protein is CASSGPAGGKETQYF.